This T cell receptor beta chain was sequenced for a study of shared clonotypes between healthy human individuals. General study points: Expectations were that clonotype sharing among donors would be affected by sequencing depth.

The V and J ends lost 6 bases and 7 bases, in that order; junction bases with no gene match: 6. CDR3 length equals 14 residues. The germline CDR1 and CDR2 sequences are MDHEN and SYDVKM. The study ran the assay at deep level. Evenly divided among several immunoSEQ plates was the genomic DNA of each subset. The assay was immunoSEQ multiplex PCR, and TCRdb's table has in-frame clones only and misses some. The table lists about 530,000 clones, 60% to 80% of them singletons, with about 12% in the top ten. With regard to this clone: Its antigen is not identified.

This sequence joins TRBV28 and TRBJ2-1, with 10 bases lining up with TRBD2. The sample taken for sequencing was PBMCs. This sequence originates from a woman between 40 and 55 years old in good health. Some clones in this sample may be carry-over from other donors' samples. The CDR3 here is CASRLAGYRNEQFF. The CDR3 nucleotides read TGTGCCAGCAGACTAGCGGGATATAGGAATGAGCAGTTCTTC.